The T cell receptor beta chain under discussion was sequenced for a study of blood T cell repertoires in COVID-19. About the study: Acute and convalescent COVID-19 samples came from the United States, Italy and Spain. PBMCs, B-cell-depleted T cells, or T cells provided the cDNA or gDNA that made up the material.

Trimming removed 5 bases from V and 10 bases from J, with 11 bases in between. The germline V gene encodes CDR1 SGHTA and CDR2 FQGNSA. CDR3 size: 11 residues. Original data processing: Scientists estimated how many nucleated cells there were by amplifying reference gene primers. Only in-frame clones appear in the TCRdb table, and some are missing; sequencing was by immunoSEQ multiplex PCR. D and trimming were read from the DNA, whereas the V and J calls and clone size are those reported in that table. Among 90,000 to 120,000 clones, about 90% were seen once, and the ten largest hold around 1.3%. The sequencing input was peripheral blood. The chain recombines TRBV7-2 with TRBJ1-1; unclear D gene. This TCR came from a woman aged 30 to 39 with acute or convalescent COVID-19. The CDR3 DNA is TGTGCCAGCAGCGAGGGTTTATTAGCTTTCTTT. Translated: CASSEGLLAFF. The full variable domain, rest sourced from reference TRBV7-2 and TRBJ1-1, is GAGVSQSPSNKVTEKGKDVELRCDPISGHTALYWYRQSLGQGLEFLIYFQGNSAPDKSGLPSDRFSAERTGGSVSTLTIQRTQQEDSAVYLCASSEGLLAFFGQGTRLTVV.